This T cell receptor beta chain was profiled in a study of T-cell memory formation after mild COVID-19 (TCRdb year 2021). For the study in its entirety: TCR sequence clusters from the two donors were largely donor specific. Two young, previously healthy adult volunteers made up the cohort, one male and one female. In two donors, T-cell clones that expanded and contracted after mild COVID-19 were followed by sequencing TCRalpha and TCRbeta repertoires longitudinally. What the research found in general, with its limitations: Some responding clones were detected in pre-infection memory, which suggested that pre-existing cross-reactive memory T cells had joined the SARS-CoV-2 response. SARS-CoV-2 specificity of the second-wave clones peaking on day 37 was not confirmed. Only two mild cases were covered by the study, and larger cohorts that include severe cases with pre-infection samples were considered necessary. Contracting CD4+ clones were located mainly in the CM and EM memory subsets, whereas CD8+ clones were found to be enriched in EMRA. Clones that contracted from day 15 to 85 showed balanced CD4/CD8 phenotypes, whereas a second wave of clones that expanded from day 15 to 37 leaned towards CD4+.

This clonotype was counted at least ten times. No antigen is known for it. No much larger clonotype is one base removed from it; base qualities were not supplied. Ficoll-Paque density gradient centrifugation was used to isolate PBMCs. The instrument was an Illumina NovaSeq 6000. Using 5'RACE with constant-segment primers, TCRalpha and TCRbeta cDNA libraries were constructed, with sample barcodes and unique molecular identifiers added in the process. RNA was extracted from every sample with Trizol reagent. Libraries were amplified in two PCR steps, with a second sample barcode and Illumina TruSeq adapters added in the second step. Sequencing of libraries was performed on an Illumina NovaSeq with 2 x 150 bp paired-end reads. The authors' analysis ran thus. With migec v1.2.7, reads were demultiplexed and then collapsed into UMI-guided consensus sequences. Using mixcr v2.1.11, UMI consensuses were aligned to TRA and TRB V and J templates and then assembled into clonotypes. A clonotype was counted as expanded or contracted only when both edgeR and NoisET called the clonotype significant, with the noise models trained on biological replicates. edgeR calls used a false discovery rate-adjusted p below 0.01 and a log2 fold-change threshold of 1. As an exploratory analysis of dynamics, max-normalized trajectories of the 1000 most abundant clonotypes were examined by PCA with hierarchical clustering. Each responding clone was given a CD4 or CD8 phenotype based on the CD4+ and CD8+ repertoires, which had been sequenced separately. TCRdb applied fastp at Q25 and MiXCR to the public reads, then kept only in-frame beta chains. Each CDR3 protein gets just one entry, which takes the most common genes and DNA from the rows behind it. TCRdb, not the authors, supplied the V and J calls. Within this sample are 350,000 or so distinct CDR3 sequences, with 13% of them counted one time only. Of the sample, 20% to 25% is held by the ten largest clones.

The CDR3 sequence holds 10 residues, the cysteine and phenylalanine included. Only the CDR3 region is kept as DNA, spanning 30 bases read in frame from base 1. The germline V gene encodes CDR1 SQVTM and CDR2 ANQGSEA. V is pruned by 6 bases and J by 7 bases, leaving 0 bases of the junction without a gene match. The V gene is TRBV29-1 and the J gene is TRBJ1-1; TRBD1 aligns with 9 central bases. Sequencing used PBMCs or a T cell subset sorted from them (not recorded which). The sequence derives from a man younger than 35 who had mild COVID-19 (a few samples of this study predate the infection). The sample titles of this study are shuffled in the database, so cell type and time point are left out; the donor was told from shared clones. The CDR3 reads as follows: CSVGQGEAFF. DNA sequence: TGCAGCGTGGGACAGGGTGAAGCTTTCTTT. The full variable domain, with segments outside the CDR3 supplied by the reference TRBV29-1 and TRBJ1-1 proteins, appears as SAVISQKPSRDICQRGTSLTIQCQVDSQVTMMFWYRQQPGQSLTLIATANQGSEATYESGFVIDKFPISRPNLTFSTLTVSNMSPEDSSIYLCSVGQGEAFFGQGTRLTVV.